The clone carrying this T cell receptor beta chain was seen more than once but under ten times. This entry belongs to a study of shared clonotypes between healthy human individuals. Study as a whole: Three plates each covered CD4 naive and memory; CD8 naive two, CD8 memory one.

The CDR3 sequence is 12 residues long. Germline CDR1 and CDR2: MDHEN and SYDVKM. The V gene lost 6 bases and the J gene lost 6 bases, with 11 bases spanning the gap. The assay was carried out at the deep level. Produced via immunoSEQ multiplex PCR; TCRdb's table is partial and in-frame only. The sample consists of more than 2,000,000 clones, roughly 93% of them appearing once. The chain has TRBV28 and TRBJ1-1; TRBD1 might be the D (5 bases). Sequenced sample: naive CD4+ T cells from PBMCs. Specified subset: CD45RA+ positively selected. This sequence was found in a man younger than 35 in good health. Some clones in this sample may be carry-over from other donors' samples. CDR3 residues: CASSSGGAEAFF. CDR3 nucleotides: TGTGCCAGCAGCTCTGGAGGGGCTGAAGCTTTCTTT.